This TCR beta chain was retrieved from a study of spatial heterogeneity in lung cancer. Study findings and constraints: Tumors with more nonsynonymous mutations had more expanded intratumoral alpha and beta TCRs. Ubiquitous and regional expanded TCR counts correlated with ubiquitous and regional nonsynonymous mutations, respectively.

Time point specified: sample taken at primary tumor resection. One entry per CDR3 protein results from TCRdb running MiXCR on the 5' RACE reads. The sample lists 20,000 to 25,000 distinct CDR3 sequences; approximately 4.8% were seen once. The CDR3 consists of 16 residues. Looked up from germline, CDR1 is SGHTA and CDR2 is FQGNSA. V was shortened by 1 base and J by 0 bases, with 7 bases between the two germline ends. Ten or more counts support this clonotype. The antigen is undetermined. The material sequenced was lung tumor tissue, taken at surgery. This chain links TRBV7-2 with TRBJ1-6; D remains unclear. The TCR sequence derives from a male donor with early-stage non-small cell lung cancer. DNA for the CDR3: TGTGCCAGCAGCTTAGGTGGCAGCTCCTATAATTCACCCCTCCACTTT. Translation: CASSLGGSSYNSPLHF.